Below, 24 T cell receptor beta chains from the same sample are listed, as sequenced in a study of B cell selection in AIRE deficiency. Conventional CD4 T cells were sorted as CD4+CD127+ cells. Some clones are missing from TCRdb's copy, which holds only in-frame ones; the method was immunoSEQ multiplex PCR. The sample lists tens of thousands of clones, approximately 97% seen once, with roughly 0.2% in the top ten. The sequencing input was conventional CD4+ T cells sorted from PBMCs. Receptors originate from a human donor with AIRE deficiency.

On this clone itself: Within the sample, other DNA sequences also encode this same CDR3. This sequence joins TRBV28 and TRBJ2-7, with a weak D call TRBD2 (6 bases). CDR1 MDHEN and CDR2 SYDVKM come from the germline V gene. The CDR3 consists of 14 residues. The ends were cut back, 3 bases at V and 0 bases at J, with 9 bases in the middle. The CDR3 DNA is TGTGCCAGCAGTTTGGGGGGTAGCTCCTACGAGCAGTACTTC. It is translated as CASSLGGSSYEQYF.

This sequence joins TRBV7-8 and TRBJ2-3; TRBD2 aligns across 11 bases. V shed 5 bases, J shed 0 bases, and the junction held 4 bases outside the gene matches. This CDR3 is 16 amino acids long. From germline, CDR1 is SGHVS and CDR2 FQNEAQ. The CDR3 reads CASSHRTSGSTDTQYF. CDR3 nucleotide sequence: TGTGCCAGCAGCCACCGGACTAGCGGGAGCACAGATACGCAGTATTTT.

CDR3 residues: CASSMGQGNNSPLHF. The CDR3 bases are TGTGCCAGCAGCATGGGACAGGGGAATAATTCACCCCTCCACTTT. This chain joins TRBV7-2 and TRBJ1-6; 10 nucleotides line up with TRBD1. The CDR3 extends over 15 amino acids. The V and J ends lost 5 bases and 5 bases, in that order; junction bases with no gene match: 3. From germline, CDR1 is SGHTA and CDR2 FQGNSA.

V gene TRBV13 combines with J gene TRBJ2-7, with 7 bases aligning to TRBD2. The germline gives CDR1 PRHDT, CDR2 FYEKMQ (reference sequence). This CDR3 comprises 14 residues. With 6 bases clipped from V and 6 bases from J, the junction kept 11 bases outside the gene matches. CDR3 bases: TGTGCCAGCAGAAACAGCGGGACTATGGGCGAGCAGTACTTC. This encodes CASRNSGTMGEQYF.

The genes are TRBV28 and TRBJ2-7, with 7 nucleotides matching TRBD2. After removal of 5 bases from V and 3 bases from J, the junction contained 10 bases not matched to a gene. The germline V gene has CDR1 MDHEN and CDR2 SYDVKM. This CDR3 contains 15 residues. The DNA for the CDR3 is TGTGCCAGCAGTACCCCGGGGGAGGGCAGCTACGAGCAGTACTTC. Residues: CASSTPGEGSYEQYF. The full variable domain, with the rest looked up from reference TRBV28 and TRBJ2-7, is DVKVTQSSRYLVKRTGEKVFLECVQDMDHENMFWYRQDPGLGLRLIYFSYDVKMKEKGDIPEGYSVSREKKERFSLILESASTNQTSMYLCASSTPGEGSYEQYFGPGTRLTVT.

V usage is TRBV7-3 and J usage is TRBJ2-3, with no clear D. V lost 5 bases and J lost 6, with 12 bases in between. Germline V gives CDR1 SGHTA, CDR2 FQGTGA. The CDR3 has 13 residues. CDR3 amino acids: CASSPFREDTQYF. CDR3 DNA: TGTGCCAGCAGCCCCTTTCGCGAGGATACGCAGTATTTT. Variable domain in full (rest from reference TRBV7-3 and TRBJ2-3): GAGVSQTPSNKVTEKGKYVELRCDPISGHTALYWYRQSLGQGPEFLIYFQGTGAADDSGLPNDRFFAVRPEGSVSTLKIQRTERGDSAVYLCASSPFREDTQYFGPGTRLTVL.

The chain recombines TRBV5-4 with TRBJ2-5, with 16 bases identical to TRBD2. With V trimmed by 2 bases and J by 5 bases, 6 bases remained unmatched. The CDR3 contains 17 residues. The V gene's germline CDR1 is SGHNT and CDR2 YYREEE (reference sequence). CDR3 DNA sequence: TGTGCCAGCAGCTTTAAGGGACTAGCGGGAGGGTGGGAGACCCAGTACTTC. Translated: CASSFKGLAGGWETQYF.

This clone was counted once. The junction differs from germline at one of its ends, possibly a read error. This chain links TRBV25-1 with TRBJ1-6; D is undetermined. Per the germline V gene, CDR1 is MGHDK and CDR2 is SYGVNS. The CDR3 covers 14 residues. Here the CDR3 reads CASSEYSGGGPLDF. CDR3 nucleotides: TGTGCCAGCAGTGAATATTCGGGCGGAGGCCCCCTTGACTTT.

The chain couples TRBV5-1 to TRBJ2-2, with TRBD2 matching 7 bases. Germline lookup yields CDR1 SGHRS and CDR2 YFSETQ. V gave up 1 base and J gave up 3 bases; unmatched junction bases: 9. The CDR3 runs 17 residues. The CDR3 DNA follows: TGCGCCAGCAGCTTGAGGGGCACGGGGGGAGACACCGGGGAGCTGTTTTTT. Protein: CASSLRGTGGDTGELFF.

The CDR3 here is CASSLLPTGIPMDEQYF. DNA of the CDR3: TGTGCCAGCAGTTTACTTCCAACAGGGATCCCAATGGACGAGCAGTACTTC. The rearrangement uses TRBV28 and TRBJ2-7, with a possible D match to TRBD1 (6 bases). The germline V gene has CDR1 MDHEN and CDR2 SYDVKM. CDR3 length: 17 residues. V was shortened by 2 bases and J by 5 bases, with 22 bases between the two germline ends.

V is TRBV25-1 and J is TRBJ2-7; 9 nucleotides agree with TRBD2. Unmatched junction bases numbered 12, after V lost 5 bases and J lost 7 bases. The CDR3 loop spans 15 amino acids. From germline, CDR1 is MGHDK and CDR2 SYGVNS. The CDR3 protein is CASSTNSGRGGEQYF. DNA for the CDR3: TGTGCCAGCAGTACCAATAGCGGGAGAGGAGGGGAGCAGTACTTC.

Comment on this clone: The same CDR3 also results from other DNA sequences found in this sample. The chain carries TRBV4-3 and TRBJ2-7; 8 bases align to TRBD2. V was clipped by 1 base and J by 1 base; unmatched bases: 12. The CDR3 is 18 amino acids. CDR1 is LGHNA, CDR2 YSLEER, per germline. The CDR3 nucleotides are TGCGCCAGCAGCCAAGCAGTGCCCCCCACTAGCGGATCCTACGAGCAGTACTTC. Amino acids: CASSQAVPPTSGSYEQYF.

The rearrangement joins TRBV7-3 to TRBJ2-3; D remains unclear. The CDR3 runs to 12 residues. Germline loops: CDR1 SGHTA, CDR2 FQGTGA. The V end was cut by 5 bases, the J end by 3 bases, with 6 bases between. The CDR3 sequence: CASSPGTDTQYF. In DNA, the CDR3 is TGTGCCAGCAGCCCCGGTACAGATACGCAGTATTTT.

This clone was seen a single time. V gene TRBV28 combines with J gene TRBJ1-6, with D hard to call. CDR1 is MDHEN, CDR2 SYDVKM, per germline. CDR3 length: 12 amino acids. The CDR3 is CGVKGPNSPLHF. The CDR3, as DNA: TGTGGGGTCAAAGGTCCCAATTCACCCCTCCACTTT. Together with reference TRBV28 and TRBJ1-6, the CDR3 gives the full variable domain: DVKVTQSSRYLVKRTGEKVFLECVQDMDHENMFWYRQDPGLGLRLIYFSYDVKMKEKGDIPEGYSVSREKKERFSLILESASTNQTSMYLCGVKGPNSPLHFGNGTRLTVT.

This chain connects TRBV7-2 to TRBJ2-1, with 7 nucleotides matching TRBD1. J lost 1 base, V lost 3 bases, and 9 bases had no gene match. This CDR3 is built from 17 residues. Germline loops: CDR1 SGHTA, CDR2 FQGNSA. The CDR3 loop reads CASSFPKTGSSYNEQFF. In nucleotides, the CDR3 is TGTGCCAGCAGCTTTCCTAAGACAGGGAGTTCCTACAATGAGCAGTTCTTC.

This CDR3 reads CASSYDLGDTQYF. DNA for the CDR3: TGTGCCAGCAGCTACGATTTGGGTGATACGCAGTATTTT. The chain links TRBV14 to TRBJ2-3; D is undetermined. Germline V gene lookup returns CDR1 SGHDN and CDR2 FVKESK. CDR3 length: 13 residues. Trimming left V 5 bases short and J 6 bases short, with 12 bases between.

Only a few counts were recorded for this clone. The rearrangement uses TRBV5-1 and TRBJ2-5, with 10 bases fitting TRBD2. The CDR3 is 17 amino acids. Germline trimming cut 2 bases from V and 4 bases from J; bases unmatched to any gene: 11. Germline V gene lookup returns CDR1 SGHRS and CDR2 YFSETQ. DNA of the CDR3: TGCGCCAGCAGCTTAGGGCCCGGGCTAGCGGGAGCAGAGACCCAGTACTTC. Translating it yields CASSLGPGLAGAETQYF.

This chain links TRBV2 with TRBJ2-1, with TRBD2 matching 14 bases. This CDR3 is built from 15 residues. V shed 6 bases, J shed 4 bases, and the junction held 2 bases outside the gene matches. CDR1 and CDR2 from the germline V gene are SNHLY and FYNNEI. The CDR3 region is CASRGLAGVYNEQFF. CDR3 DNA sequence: TGTGCCAGCAGGGGACTAGCGGGAGTGTACAATGAGCAGTTCTTC.

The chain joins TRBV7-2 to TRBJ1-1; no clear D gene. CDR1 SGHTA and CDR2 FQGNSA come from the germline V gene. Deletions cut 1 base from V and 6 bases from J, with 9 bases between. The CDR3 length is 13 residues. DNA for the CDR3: TGTGCCAGCAGCTTAGTGTTGGGAGCTGAAGCTTTCTTT. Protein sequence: CASSLVLGAEAFF.

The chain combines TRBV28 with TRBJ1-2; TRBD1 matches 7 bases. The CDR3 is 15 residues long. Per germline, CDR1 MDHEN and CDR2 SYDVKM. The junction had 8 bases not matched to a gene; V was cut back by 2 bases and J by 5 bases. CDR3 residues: CASSLPLQGRYGYTF. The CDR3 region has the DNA TGTGCCAGCAGTTTACCCCTACAGGGGAGATATGGCTACACCTTC.

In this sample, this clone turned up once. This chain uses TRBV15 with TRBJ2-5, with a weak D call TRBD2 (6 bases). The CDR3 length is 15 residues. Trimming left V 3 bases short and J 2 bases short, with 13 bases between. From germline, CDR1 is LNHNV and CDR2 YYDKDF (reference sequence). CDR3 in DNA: TGTGCCACCAGCAGTACGGGACTGTCTCAAGAGACCCAGTACTTC. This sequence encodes CATSSTGLSQETQYF.

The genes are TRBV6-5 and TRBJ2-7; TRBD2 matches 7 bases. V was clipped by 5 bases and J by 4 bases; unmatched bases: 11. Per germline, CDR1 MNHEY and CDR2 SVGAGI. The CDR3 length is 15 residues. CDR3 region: CASSGLGLTDYEQYF. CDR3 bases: TGTGCCAGCAGTGGACTGGGACTAACGGATTACGAGCAGTACTTC.

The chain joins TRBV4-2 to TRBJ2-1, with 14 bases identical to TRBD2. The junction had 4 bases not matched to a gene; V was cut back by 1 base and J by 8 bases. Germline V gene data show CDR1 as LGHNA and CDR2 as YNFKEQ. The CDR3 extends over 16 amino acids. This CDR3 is CASSQAGTSGSHEQFF. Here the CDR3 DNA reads TGTGCCAGCAGCCAAGCTGGGACTAGCGGGAGTCATGAGCAGTTCTTC.

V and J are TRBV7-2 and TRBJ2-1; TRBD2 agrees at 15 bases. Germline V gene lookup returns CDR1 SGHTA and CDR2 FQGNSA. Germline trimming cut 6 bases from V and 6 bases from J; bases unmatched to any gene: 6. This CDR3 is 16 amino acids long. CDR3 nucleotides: TGTGCCAGCAGGGGACTAGCGGGAGGATATACCAATGAGCAGTTCTTC. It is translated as CASRGLAGGYTNEQFF.